The sample holds many counts of the clone carrying this TCR beta chain. Its specificity is unknown. Germline loops: CDR1 LGHDT, CDR2 YNNKEL (reference sequence). Trimming took off 2 bases at V and 6 bases at J, with 7 bases between the two ends. CDR3 size: 13 residues. Time point specified: persistent/refractory GD, antithyroid drugs over 5 years with positive TRAb. Researchers made the TCR library from RNA that was extracted from PBMCs. The source of the patients was an endocrinology department in Xi'an, China. These data originate in a study of regulatory T cells in long-lasting Graves disease. Points from the study as a whole: TRBV28, TRBJ1-2 and TRBJ2-5 were favored in persistent disease. The persistent group shared fewer than 3,500 public clonotypes, more than the approximately 970 shared by new patients.

Relying on iRepertoire HTBI primers and Arm-PCR of CDR3 regions, the team built TCR beta libraries. In the study's own analysis: Throughout the samples, researchers identified 62 TRBV and 13 to 15 TRBJ segments. In TCRdb, the multiplex PCR reads were re-called with MiXCR into one record per CDR3 protein. V and J calls and clone size were set by TCRdb, not the authors. The table shows approximately 440,000 distinct CDR3 sequences, with about 25% occurring only once. Sequences were derived from peripheral blood mononuclear cells (PBMCs), sampled when the disease was refractory, from a patient treated with antithyroid drugs. This clonotype was obtained from a female donor with Graves disease. The chain combines TRBV3-1 with TRBJ2-2; D may be TRBD2 (5 bases). The CDR3 nucleotides read TGTGCCAGCAGCCAACTAGCTTCCGGGGAGCTGTTTTTT. Translation gives CASSQLASGELFF.